The 8 T cell receptor beta chains presented below share a single source sample, sequenced in a study of blood T cells in healthy people across ages. Alongside a J-beta primer mix, a sample-barcoded 5' primer served in a second PCR lasting about 7 to 12 cycles. In TCRdb, the 5' RACE reads were re-called with MiXCR into one record per CDR3 protein. In the table there are about 680,000 distinct CDR3 sequences, roughly 49% of which are singletons. The sequenced material came from blood. The origin of the receptors is a woman aged 60 to 75 in good health.

The chain recombines TRBV24-1 with TRBJ1-5, with D maybe TRBD1 (5 bases). V dropped 3 bases and J dropped 4 bases, with 12 bases sitting between them. Looked up from germline, CDR1 is KGHDR and CDR2 is SFDVKD. This CDR3 contains 15 residues. In DNA form, the CDR3 reads TGTGCCACCAGTGATCCCAGGGCAAGGAATCAGCCCCAGCATTTT. This translates into CATSDPRARNQPQHF.

The chain is built from TRBV12-3 or TRBV12-4 and TRBJ2-7; 8 bases are a match to TRBD2. The ends lost 6 bases at V and 4 bases at J; junction bases unmatched: 5. CDR3 length equals 13 residues. CDR3: CASSRGLGYEQYF. The CDR3 DNA reads TGTGCCAGCAGCCGGGGACTAGGGTACGAGCAGTACTTC.

The V and J genes are TRBV27 and TRBJ2-7; perhaps D is TRBD1 or TRBD2 (7 bases each). The CDR3 loop spans 16 amino acids. Trimming cost V 0 bases and J 3 bases, with 15 bases left between them. CDR1 is MNHEY, CDR2 SMNVEV, per germline (reference sequence). CDR3 sequence (DNA): TGTGCCAGCAGTTTATCGTACCAGGGGGGGAACTACGAGCAGTACTTC. The encoded protein is CASSLSYQGGNYEQYF.

The chain uses TRBV6-2 or TRBV6-3 and TRBJ2-1; D is possibly TRBD2 (5 bases). Trimming removed 6 bases from V and 8 bases from J, with 14 bases in between. This CDR3 is built from 13 residues. Germline values: CDR1 MNHEY, CDR2 SVGEGT. This chain's CDR3 is CASRLPSKHEQFF. Here the CDR3 DNA reads TGTGCCAGCAGACTCCCTAGCAAGCATGAGCAGTTCTTC.

This clonotype was counted between two and nine times. The chain has TRBV5-1 and TRBJ2-3, with 7 bases aligning to TRBD2. Germline trimming cut 5 bases from V and 0 bases from J; bases unmatched to any gene: 9. Germline CDR1 and CDR2: SGHRS and YFSETQ. The CDR3 runs 16 residues. Here the CDR3 reads CASRTPEGGSTDTQYF. DNA of the CDR3: TGCGCCAGCAGGACCCCCGAGGGAGGGAGCACAGATACGCAGTATTTT.

V usage is TRBV30 and J usage is TRBJ2-7, with 8 nucleotides matching TRBD2. The CDR3 runs to 15 residues. The V gene's germline CDR1 is GTSNPN and CDR2 SVGIG (reference sequence). Trimming cost V 0 bases and J 1 base; bases outside gene matches: 5. The CDR3 is CAWSVDGGASYEQYF. CDR3 nucleotides: TGTGCCTGGAGTGTAGACGGGGGGGCTTCCTACGAGCAGTACTTC.

This sequence joins TRBV7-9 and TRBJ2-2; TRBD2 might be the D (5 bases). Germline V gene sequence: CDR1 SEHNR, CDR2 FQNEAQ (reference sequence). The CDR3 length is 14 residues. The V gene lost 5 bases and the J gene lost 1 base, with 8 bases spanning the gap. The CDR3 reads CASSLGENTGELFF. The DNA of the CDR3 is TGTGCCAGCAGCCTCGGGGAGAACACCGGGGAGCTGTTTTTT.

The chain employs TRBV5-1 and TRBJ1-4, with 11 bases matching TRBD1. The trim removed 4 bases at V and 9 bases at J, leaving 14 bases unmatched. The CDR3 sequence is 17 residues long. Germline-derived CDR1 and CDR2 are SGHRS and YFSETQ. The CDR3 is CASSPARWTGGEKKLFF. The CDR3 DNA sequence: TGCGCCAGCAGCCCGGCCCGATGGACAGGGGGCGAAAAAAAACTGTTTTTT.